This entry lists 2 T cell receptor beta chains sequenced from one sample in a study of spatial heterogeneity in lung cancer. Specified time point: blood at routine non-recurrence follow-up after resection. Each CDR3 protein gets one entry after TCRdb re-called the 5' RACE reads with MiXCR. The data contain about 10,000 distinct CDR3 sequences, roughly 23% of them seen just once; the ten biggest clones take up roughly 4.2%. Specimen: PBMCs, collected at follow-up. These receptors came from a female donor with early-stage non-small cell lung cancer.

By proportion, this clonotype is medium-sized. This sequence joins TRBV9 and TRBJ1-5; TRBD1 might be the D (5 bases). The V gene's germline CDR1 is SGDLS and CDR2 YYNGEE. Trimming removed 0 bases at V and 6 bases at J, with 10 bases between. CDR3 length: 14 residues. The CDR3 DNA sequence: TGTGCCAGCAGCGTAGAAGGGGTCGGTCAGCCCCAGCATTTT. Translated: CASSVEGVGQPQHF. Full variable domain (remainder filled in from reference TRBV9 and TRBJ1-5): DSGVTQTPKHLITATGQRVTLRCSPRSGDLSVYWYQQSLDQGLQFLIQYYNGEERAKGNILERFSAQQFPDLHSELNLSSLELGDSALYFCASSVEGVGQPQHFGDGTRLSIL.

This clonotype ranks as medium-sized. This chain connects TRBV7-2 to TRBJ2-7, with D uncertain. Germline CDR1 is SGHTA and CDR2 is FQGNSA. The V and J ends lost 0 bases and 3 bases respectively, with 9 bases between them. The CDR3 runs 14 residues. CDR3 in amino acids: CASSLAGSLYEQYF. For the CDR3, the DNA is TGTGCCAGCAGCTTAGCGGGCAGCCTCTACGAGCAGTACTTC.